The 15 T cell receptor beta chains in this list originate from one sample, sequenced in a study of beta chain features in type 1 diabetes. Study results and limitations: TCRB CDR3s from Type 1 diabetes patients were moderately but significantly shorter in all four CD4+ subsets.

Every isolated RNA sample was fully reverse transcribed, so sequencing captured expressed TCRB transcripts. Profiled with immunoSEQ multiplex PCR; TCRdb holds only in-frame clones, not every one. Here the sample spans 300,000 to 400,000 clones, over 8.5% being singletons. These receptors are not linked to any known antigen. Sequenced: central memory CD4+ T cells from blood. The receptors stem from a man aged 25-45 years with type 1 diabetes.

The rearrangement links TRBV30 to TRBJ1-1, with a possible D match to TRBD1 (5 bases). This CDR3 comprises 13 residues. The ends were cut back, 3 bases at V and 3 bases at J, with 11 bases in the middle. Germline-derived CDR1 and CDR2 are GTSNPN and SVGIG (reference sequence). The CDR3 here is CAWSGTGDTEAFF. The CDR3, as DNA: TGTGCCTGGAGCGGGACGGGTGACACTGAAGCTTTCTTT.

The V gene is TRBV4-3, the J gene TRBJ2-7; D is perhaps TRBD2 (5 bases). This CDR3 has 16 residues. Deletions cut 4 bases from V and 1 base from J, with 17 bases between. CDR1 is LGHNA and CDR2 is YSLEER in the germline V gene. The CDR3 protein is CASSLTWETGSYEQYF. The CDR3 bases are TGCGCCAGCAGCCTGACCTGGGAGACCGGATCCTACGAGCAGTACTTC.

About this clone: A far more abundant clone sits one base away, making this likely a read error. Within the sample, other DNA sequences also encode this same CDR3. The chain has TRBV4-2 and TRBJ1-4, with 7 bases fitting TRBD1. The ends lost 5 bases at V and 8 bases at J; junction bases unmatched: 5. The CDR3 has 13 residues. The germline V gene has CDR1 LGHNA and CDR2 YNFKEQ. DNA of the CDR3: TGTGCCAGCAGCTTGCAGGGGGGAGAAAAACTGTTTTTT. Translation gives CASSLQGGEKLFF.

This clone was observed a few times. The chain links TRBV5-4 to TRBJ1-6, with a possible D match to TRBD1 (6 bases). V was shortened by 3 bases and J by 5 bases, with 12 bases between the two germline ends. This CDR3 has 15 residues. Germline V gene sequence: CDR1 SGHNT, CDR2 YYREEE (reference sequence). The CDR3 DNA is TGTGCCAGCAGCTATCAGCAGGGGCATAATTCACCCCTCCACTTT. This gives the protein CASSYQQGHNSPLHF.

The rearrangement links TRBV6-1 to TRBJ1-5, with D unresolved. Trimming removed 4 bases from V and 0 bases from J, with 10 bases in between. Looked up from germline, CDR1 is MNHNS and CDR2 is SASEGT. CDR3 size: 15 residues. The CDR3 nucleotides read TGTGCCAGCAGTGGGGGATTGCGTAGCAATCAGCCCCAGCATTTT. As protein: CASSGGLRSNQPQHF.

This clone showed up many times. The V and J genes are TRBV28 and TRBJ2-7, with 8 bases identical to TRBD2. Germline loops: CDR1 MDHEN, CDR2 SYDVKM. The CDR3 contains 14 residues. V dropped 4 bases and J dropped 7; count of bases not matched to a gene: 9. CDR3 sequence (DNA): TGTGCCAGCAGTTGGGGAGCGGGAGTTATTGAGCAGTACTTC. Amino acids: CASSWGAGVIEQYF. The entire variable domain, with the rest obtained from reference TRBV28 and TRBJ2-7, is as follows: DVKVTQSSRYLVKRTGEKVFLECVQDMDHENMFWYRQDPGLGLRLIYFSYDVKMKEKGDIPEGYSVSREKKERFSLILESASTNQTSMYLCASSWGAGVIEQYFGPGTRLTVT.

The chain combines TRBV5-1 with TRBJ2-5, with unresolved D. The germline gives CDR1 SGHRS, CDR2 YFSETQ. The CDR3 has 13 amino acids. Trimming shortened V by 0 bases and J by 1 base, and 4 bases separated the two germline ends. The CDR3 spells CASSLAVQETQYF. The DNA of the CDR3 is TGCGCCAGCAGCTTGGCAGTCCAAGAGACCCAGTACTTC.

The chain carries TRBV6-1 and TRBJ2-3, with 11 bases that match TRBD2. The CDR3 covers 15 residues. Trimming at V came to 5 bases and at J to 6 bases, leaving 7 bases not matched to a gene. Germline-derived CDR1 and CDR2 are MNHNS and SASEGT. The CDR3: CASSPRLAGLDTQYF. DNA of the CDR3: TGTGCCAGCAGTCCCCGACTAGCGGGATTGGATACGCAGTATTTT.

This clone was seen more than once but under ten times. V and J are TRBV19 and TRBJ2-1; D assignment may be TRBD1 or TRBD2 (5 bases each). Germline lookup yields CDR1 LNHDA and CDR2 SQIVND (reference sequence). V lost 1 base, J lost 13 bases, and 14 bases lay in between. This CDR3 contains 13 residues. The chain's CDR3 is CASSIVGVGHQFF. The CDR3 DNA reads as TGTGCCAGTAGTATAGTGGGGGTAGGTCATCAGTTCTTC.

This clone was counted ten times or more. This chain uses TRBV7-9 with TRBJ2-6, with D perhaps matching TRBD1 (5 bases). V shed 5 bases and J shed 5 bases, with 16 bases lying between them. This CDR3 spans 16 amino acids. Germline CDR1 SEHNR, CDR2 FQNEAQ (reference sequence). The CDR3 reads CASSPISRVWANVLTF. The DNA of the CDR3 is TGTGCCAGCAGCCCGATTTCCAGGGTCTGGGCCAACGTCCTGACTTTC.

This clone appeared a few times. J is TRBJ1-4 and V is TRBV29-1; a weak D match, TRBD1 (6 bases). V was trimmed by 7 bases and J by 7 bases, leaving 16 bases between them. Germline V lookup: CDR1 SQVTM, CDR2 ANQGSEA. The CDR3 length is 13 residues. For the CDR3, the DNA is TGCAGCGCGCTCAGGGGTGGAAGTGAAAAACTGTTTTTT. It yields the protein CSALRGGSEKLFF.

This clone was seen a few times. The V and J genes are TRBV9 and TRBJ1-2; D unclear. V lost 0 bases and J 0 bases, leaving 18 bases between the germline ends. This CDR3 has 18 residues. Germline values: CDR1 SGDLS, CDR2 YYNGEE. The CDR3 DNA reads as TGTGCCAGCAGCGTAGCTACTCCAGGTTCTAATCCTAACTATGGCTACACCTTC. Protein product: CASSVATPGSNPNYGYTF.

This clone was counted only a few times. An end of the junction does not agree with germline; a read error may underlie this. The CDR3: CASSLGTGNEQFF. In DNA, the CDR3 is TGTGCTAGCAGCTTAGGGACGGGCAATGAGCAGTTCTTC. The rearrangement uses TRBV7-7 and TRBJ2-1, with D perhaps given as TRBD1 or TRBD2 (5 bases each). Germline-derived CDR1 and CDR2 are SSHAT and FNYEAQ (reference sequence). This CDR3 spans 13 amino acids.

V is TRBV2 and J is TRBJ2-2; D may be TRBD2 (6 bases). V lost 6 bases and J 3 bases, leaving 11 bases between the germline ends. The CDR3 consists of 14 residues. Germline V gene lookup returns CDR1 SNHLY and CDR2 FYNNEI. The CDR3, as DNA: TGTGCCAGCAGGCGGGACTCATACACCGGGGAGCTGTTTTTT. Translation: CASRRDSYTGELFF.

The chain combines TRBV7-9 with TRBJ1-3; perhaps TRBD1 as D (6 bases). Trimming shortened V by 1 base and J by 8 bases, and 15 bases separated the two germline ends. The CDR3 is made up of 15 amino acids. The V gene's germline CDR1 is SEHNR and CDR2 FQNEAQ (reference sequence). CDR3 loop: CASSLGTGHMDTIYF. The CDR3 nucleotides are TGTGCCAGCAGCTTAGGCACGGGACACATGGACACCATATATTTT.